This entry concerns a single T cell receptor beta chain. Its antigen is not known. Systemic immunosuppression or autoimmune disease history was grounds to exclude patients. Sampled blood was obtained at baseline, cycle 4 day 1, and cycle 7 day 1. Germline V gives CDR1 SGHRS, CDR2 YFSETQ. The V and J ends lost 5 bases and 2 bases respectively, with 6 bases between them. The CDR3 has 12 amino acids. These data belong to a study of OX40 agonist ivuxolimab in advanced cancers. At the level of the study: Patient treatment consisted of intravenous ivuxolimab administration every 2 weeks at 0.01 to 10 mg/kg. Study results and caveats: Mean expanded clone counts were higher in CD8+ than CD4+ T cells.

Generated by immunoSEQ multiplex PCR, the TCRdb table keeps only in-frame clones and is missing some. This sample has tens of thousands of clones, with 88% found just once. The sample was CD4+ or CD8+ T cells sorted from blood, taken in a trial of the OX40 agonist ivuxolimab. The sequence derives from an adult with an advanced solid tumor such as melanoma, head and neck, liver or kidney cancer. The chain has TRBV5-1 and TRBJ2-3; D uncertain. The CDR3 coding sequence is TGCGCCAGCAGACAAGACACAGATACGCAGTATTTT. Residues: CASRQDTDTQYF. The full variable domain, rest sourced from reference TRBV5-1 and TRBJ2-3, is KAGVTQTPRYLIKTRGQQVTLSCSPISGHRSVSWYQQTPGQGLQFLFEYFSETQRNKGNFPGRFSGRQFSNSRSEMNVSTLELGDSALYLCASRQDTDTQYFGPGTRLTVL.